The entry below gives a single T cell receptor beta chain sequence along with its context. This sample stems from a study of cytomegalovirus exposure and HLA in healthy donors. The PCR contained 60 Vbeta and 13 Jbeta primers. The assay was immunoSEQ multiplex PCR, and TCRdb's table has in-frame clones only and misses some. The sample comprises more than 140,000 clones, approximately 80% of which are singletons, and around 6.2% rests with the top ten. CDR1 is SGDLS and CDR2 is YYNGEE in the germline V gene. This CDR3 is built from 18 residues. V lost 0 bases, J lost 7 bases, and 10 bases stayed unmatched.

The receptor comes from a man aged 25 to 40 in good health and CMV-seropositive. The gene calls are TRBV9 and TRBJ2-1, with 13 bases fitting TRBD2. The sequenced material came from PBMCs. The CDR3 DNA follows: TGTGCCAGCAGCGTAGATGGACTAGCGGGGGAGAAAGGGAATGAGCAGTTCTTC. This sequence encodes CASSVDGLAGEKGNEQFF.